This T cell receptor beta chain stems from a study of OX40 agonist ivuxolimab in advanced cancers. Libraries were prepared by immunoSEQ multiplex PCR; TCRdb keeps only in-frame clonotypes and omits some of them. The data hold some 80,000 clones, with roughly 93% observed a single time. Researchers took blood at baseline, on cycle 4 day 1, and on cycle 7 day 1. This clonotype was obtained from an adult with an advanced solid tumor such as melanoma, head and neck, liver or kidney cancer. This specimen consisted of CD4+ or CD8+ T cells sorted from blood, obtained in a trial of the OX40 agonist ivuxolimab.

CDR3 DNA sequence: TGTGCCAGCAGTGGAGGAACAGGGTGGGAGCAGTACTTC. Its translation is CASSGGTGWEQYF. This chain links TRBV2 with TRBJ2-7; tentative D call: TRBD1 (6 bases). Looked up from germline, CDR1 is SNHLY and CDR2 is FYNNEI. V was cut by 4 bases and J by 7 bases, with 14 bases left in between. The CDR3 totals 13 residues.